The next 13 T cell receptor beta chains were all read from a single sample in a study of CD8 T cells in ankylosing spondylitis. Whole-study findings and limits: Characteristic of ankylosing spondylitis blood, it appeared, was a TCR beta motif comprising fewer than 10 highly homologous variants.

TCRdb re-called the 5' RACE reads with MiXCR, one entry per CDR3 protein. The sample has about 460,000 distinct CDR3 sequences; 5.3% are singletons. These receptors' antigens are unknown. Sequencing used blood, either unsorted or a sorted T cell fraction (not recorded which). The receptors come from a male donor with ankylosing spondylitis.

This clonotype was counted at least ten times. The V call is TRBV4-3, the J call TRBJ2-1, with 8 bases lining up with TRBD2. The J segment lost 8 bases and the V segment lost 4 bases, leaving 13 bases of the junction unmatched. The CDR3 spans 16 residues. CDR1 and CDR2 from the germline V gene are LGHNA and YSLEER. CDR3 in amino acids: CASSRGPGLESDEQFF. The CDR3 bases are TGCGCCAGCAGCCGAGGACCGGGACTAGAGTCTGATGAGCAGTTCTTC.

V gene TRBV27 combines with J gene TRBJ2-1; 11 nucleotides align to TRBD2. The length of the CDR3 is 15 residues. Losses at the gene ends were 6 bases for V and 5 bases for J; bases not matched to a gene: 6. Per germline, CDR1 MNHEY and CDR2 SMNVEV (reference sequence). CDR3 sequence: CASRYLAGGNNEQFF. For the CDR3, the DNA is TGTGCCAGCAGATACCTAGCGGGGGGCAACAATGAGCAGTTCTTC.

Ten or more counts support this clonotype. The rearrangement uses TRBV20-1 and TRBJ2-3, with D perhaps matching TRBD1 (6 bases). This CDR3 has 14 amino acids. V lost 5 bases and J 4 bases, leaving 16 bases between the germline ends. Germline V gene data show CDR1 as DFQATT and CDR2 as SNEGSKA (reference sequence). In nucleotides, the CDR3 is TGCAGTGCTGCTCCCAGGGGCAGGGCAGATACGCAGTATTTT. It is translated as CSAAPRGRADTQYF.

This clonotype has a handful of counts. V usage is TRBV4-3 and J usage is TRBJ2-1; tentatively, D is TRBD1 or TRBD2 (5 bases each). The V gene's germline CDR1 is LGHNA and CDR2 YSLEER. Deletions cut 4 bases from V and 4 bases from J, with 14 bases between. The CDR3 has 15 amino acids. The CDR3 DNA reads TGCGCCAGCAGCCGGGACGTCACTCCATACAATGAGCAGTTCTTC. It encodes CASSRDVTPYNEQFF.

This clonotype was counted at least ten times. The chain recombines TRBV12-3 or TRBV12-4 with TRBJ1-3; D gene ambiguous. V shed 3 bases and J shed 4 bases, with 10 bases lying between them. The CDR3 sequence is 14 residues long. DNA of the CDR3: TGTGCCAGCAGTTTGATGATCTCCGGAAACACCATATATTTT. It yields the protein CASSLMISGNTIYF.

This clonotype was counted at least ten times. This chain links TRBV6-1 with TRBJ2-5; D may be TRBD1 (6 bases). The CDR3 contains 14 residues. The ends were cut back, 7 bases at V and 0 bases at J, with 12 bases in the middle. CDR1 MNHNS and CDR2 SASEGT come from the germline V gene. The DNA of the CDR3 is TGTGCCAGCATAAGGACAGCCTACCAAGAGACCCAGTACTTC. Protein sequence: CASIRTAYQETQYF.

The gene calls are TRBV20-1 and TRBJ2-1; TRBD2 might be the D (7 bases). The CDR3 is made up of 15 amino acids. Germline lookup yields CDR1 DFQATT and CDR2 SNEGSKA (reference sequence). Here the CDR3 DNA reads TGCAGCCTTCCAGTAGGGGGGGGCGTTTACAATGAGCAGTTCTTC. It translates to CSLPVGGGVYNEQFF.

The genes are TRBV28 and TRBJ2-7; possible D gene TRBD2, 7 bases. Per germline, CDR1 MDHEN and CDR2 SYDVKM. The V gene lost 9 bases and the J gene lost 0 bases, with 18 bases spanning the gap. This CDR3 spans 15 amino acids. The CDR3 protein is CASGGGSYSSYEQYF. Written as DNA, the CDR3 is TGTGCCAGTGGGGGGGGCTCCTATAGCTCCTACGAGCAGTACTTC.

This clonotype was detected many times. The chain joins TRBV7-9 to TRBJ2-6; no clear D gene. CDR1 SEHNR and CDR2 FQNEAQ come from the germline V gene (reference sequence). With 5 bases removed from V and 1 base from J, the gap between germline ends came to 3 bases. The CDR3 is 13 residues long. CDR3 sequence (DNA): TGTGCCAGCAGCAGTTCTGGGGCCAACGTCCTGACTTTC. Amino acids: CASSSSGANVLTF.

This clonotype was counted ten times or more. The V call is TRBV18, the J call TRBJ2-7; D not resolved. The V end was cut by 3 bases, the J end by 1 base, with 13 bases between. This CDR3 has 15 residues. The germline V gene has CDR1 KGHSH and CDR2 LQKENI. CDR3 sequence reads: CASSPWAGRSYEQYF. The CDR3 DNA is TGTGCCAGCTCACCCTGGGCAGGCCGATCCTACGAGCAGTACTTC.

The count of this clonotype is one. V usage is TRBV11-3 and J usage is TRBJ2-3; 9 nucleotides agree with TRBD2. V was clipped by 4 bases and J by 5 bases; unmatched bases: 7. This CDR3 has 15 residues. Germline V gene sequence: CDR1 SGHNT, CDR2 YENEEA. The CDR3 DNA is TGTGCCAGCAGCTCCGGCGGGGGGGCTGGAGATACGCAGTATTTT. Translation: CASSSGGGAGDTQYF.

This clonotype was detected many times. CDR3 protein: CATSDPGRESFQETQYF. The CDR3 DNA reads TGTGCCACCAGTGACCCGGGACGGGAGAGTTTCCAAGAGACCCAGTACTTC. This chain joins TRBV24-1 and TRBJ2-5; D may be TRBD2 (6 bases). CDR3 length equals 17 residues. CDR1 and CDR2 from the germline V gene are KGHDR and SFDVKD. The germline V and J ends were trimmed by 4 bases and 1 base, with 18 bases remaining between them.

There are a few counts of this clonotype. V usage is TRBV7-9 and J usage is TRBJ1-2; D unclear. CDR3 length: 15 amino acids. Germline CDR1 SEHNR, CDR2 FQNEAQ (reference sequence). The germline V and J ends were trimmed by 5 bases and 0 bases, with 13 bases remaining between them. This CDR3 reads CASSAYVEANYGYTF. The CDR3 DNA is TGTGCCAGCAGCGCCTACGTTGAAGCTAACTATGGCTACACCTTC.